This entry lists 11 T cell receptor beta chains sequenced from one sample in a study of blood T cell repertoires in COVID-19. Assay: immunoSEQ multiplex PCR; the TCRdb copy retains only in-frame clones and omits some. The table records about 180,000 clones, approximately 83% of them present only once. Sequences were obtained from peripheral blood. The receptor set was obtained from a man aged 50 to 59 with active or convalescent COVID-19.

CDR3 amino acids: CASSLRIAGGEQNTQYF. CDR3 in DNA: TGTGCCAGCAGCTTACGGATAGCGGGGGGCGAACAGAATACGCAGTATTTT. The rearrangement joins TRBV11-2 to TRBJ2-3, with 10 bases identical to TRBD2. V was pared by 2 bases and J by 7 bases, with 12 bases of the junction left unmatched. Germline V gene data show CDR1 as SGHAT and CDR2 as FQNNGV. This CDR3 spans 17 amino acids.

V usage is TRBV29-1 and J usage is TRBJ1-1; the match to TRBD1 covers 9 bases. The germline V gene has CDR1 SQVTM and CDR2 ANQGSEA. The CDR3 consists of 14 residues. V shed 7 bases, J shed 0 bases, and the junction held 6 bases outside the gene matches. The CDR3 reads CSGDRGLVNTEAFF. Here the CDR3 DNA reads TGCAGCGGCGACAGGGGGTTAGTGAACACTGAAGCTTTCTTT.

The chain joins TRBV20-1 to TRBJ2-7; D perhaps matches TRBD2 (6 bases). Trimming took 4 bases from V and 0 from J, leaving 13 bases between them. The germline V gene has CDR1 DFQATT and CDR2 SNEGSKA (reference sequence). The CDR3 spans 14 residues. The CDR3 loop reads CSANERAHSYEQYF. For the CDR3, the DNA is TGCAGTGCTAATGAGCGGGCACACTCCTACGAGCAGTACTTC.

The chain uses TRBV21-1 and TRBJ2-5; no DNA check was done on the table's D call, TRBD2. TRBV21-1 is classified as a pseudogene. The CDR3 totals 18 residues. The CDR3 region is CASSKDRTSGASRETQYF. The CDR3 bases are TGTGCCAGCAGCAAAGATAGGACTAGCGGGGCAAGTAGAGAGACCCAGTACTTC.

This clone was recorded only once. CDR3 region: CASSPTSGPETQYF. CDR3 in DNA: TGTGCCAGCAGCCCGACTAGCGGGCCGGAGACCCAGTACTTC. This sequence joins TRBV9 and TRBJ2-5; 10 nucleotides match TRBD2. The germline V gene encodes CDR1 SGDLS and CDR2 YYNGEE. With 4 bases clipped from V and 5 bases from J, the junction kept 5 bases outside the gene matches. The CDR3 length is 14 residues.

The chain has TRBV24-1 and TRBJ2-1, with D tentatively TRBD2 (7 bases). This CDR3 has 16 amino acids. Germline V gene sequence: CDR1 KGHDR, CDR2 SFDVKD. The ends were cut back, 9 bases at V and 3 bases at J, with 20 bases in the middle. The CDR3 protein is CATEGGPLSLYNEQFF. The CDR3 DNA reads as TGTGCCACCGAGGGGGGGCCACTCTCTCTCTACAATGAGCAGTTCTTC.

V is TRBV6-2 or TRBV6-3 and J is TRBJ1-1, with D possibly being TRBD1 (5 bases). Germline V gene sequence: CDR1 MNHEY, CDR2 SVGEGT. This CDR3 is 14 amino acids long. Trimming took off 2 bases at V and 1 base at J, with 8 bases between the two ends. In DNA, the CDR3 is TGTGCCAGCAGTTACAGGGGCCAGAACACTGAAGCTTTCTTT. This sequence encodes CASSYRGQNTEAFF.

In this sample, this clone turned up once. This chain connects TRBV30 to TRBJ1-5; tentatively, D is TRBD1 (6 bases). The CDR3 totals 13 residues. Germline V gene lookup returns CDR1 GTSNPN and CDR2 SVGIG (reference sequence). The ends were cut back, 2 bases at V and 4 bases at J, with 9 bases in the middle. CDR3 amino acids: CAWSPQGNQPQHF. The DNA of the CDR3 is TGTGCCTGGAGTCCACAGGGAAATCAGCCCCAGCATTTT. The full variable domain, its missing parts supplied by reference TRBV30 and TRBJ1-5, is SQTIHQWPATLVQPVGSPLSLECTVEGTSNPNLYWYRQAAGRGLQLLFYSVGIGQISSEVPQNLSASRPQDRQFILSSKKLLLSDSGFYLCAWSPQGNQPQHFGDGTRLSIL.

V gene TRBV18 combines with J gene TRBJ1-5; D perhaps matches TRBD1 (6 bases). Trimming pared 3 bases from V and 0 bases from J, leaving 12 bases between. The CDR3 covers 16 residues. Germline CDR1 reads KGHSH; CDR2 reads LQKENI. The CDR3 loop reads CASSPPGTPSNQPQHF. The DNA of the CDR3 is TGTGCCAGCTCACCGCCCGGGACACCTAGCAATCAGCCCCAGCATTTT.

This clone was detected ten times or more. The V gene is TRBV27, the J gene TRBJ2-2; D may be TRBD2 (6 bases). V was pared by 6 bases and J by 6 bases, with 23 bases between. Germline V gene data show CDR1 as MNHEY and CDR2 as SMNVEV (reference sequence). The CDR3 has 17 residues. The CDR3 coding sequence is TGTGCCAGCAGAAAATATATGGCGGGGCTAGTTGCCGGGGAGCTGTTTTTT. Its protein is CASRKYMAGLVAGELFF.

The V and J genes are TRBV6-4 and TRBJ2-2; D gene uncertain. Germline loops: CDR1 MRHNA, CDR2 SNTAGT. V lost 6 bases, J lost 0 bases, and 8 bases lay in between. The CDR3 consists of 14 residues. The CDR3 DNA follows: TGTGCCAGCAGCCCCGTAACGAACACCGGGGAGCTGTTTTTT. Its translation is CASSPVTNTGELFF.